The subject of this entry is one T cell receptor beta chain. Its antigen remains unidentified. No per-base quality is available; no much larger clone lies one base away. CDR1 MNHEY and CDR2 SMNVEV are derived from the germline V gene (reference sequence). From the cysteine up to the phenylalanine, the CDR3 has a length of 14 residues. Left in the record is the CDR3 DNA by itself, 42 bases read in frame from the first base. V is cut by 6 bases and J by 4 bases, and the space between the germline ends is 14 bases. The data derive from a study of lymphopenia after photon versus proton radiotherapy (dated by TCRdb to the late 2010s). With respect to the entire study: In patients with gastrointestinal tumors who developed high-grade lymphopenia, the study compared the immunological effects of photon radiation therapy with those of proton radiation therapy. A cohort of around 18 patients with gastrointestinal tumors who received either photon or proton therapy and subsequently developed lymphopenia was included. The study was designed to characterize how the impact on the immune system differs between the two radiation modalities.

Preparation of the library involved the immunoSEQ multiplex PCR assay. T cell repertoires were profiled by deep sequencing of rearranged TCR beta loci, alongside multiparametric flow cytometry. Drawn from immuneACCESS, this table holds only the in-frame rearrangements with V and J called that TCRdb kept. Clones are partly lost; checked studies trace under half to an unresolved V gene and leave the rest unexplained. In this sample the table shows about 50,000 clones, more than 90% of which occur a single time. The ten largest clonotypes hold about a sixth of the sample. Results the study describes overall, beyond this receptor: Across the cohort, among patients who died, a greater drop in TCR diversity after the nadir was inversely correlated with overall survival time. Relative stability during treatment was observed in proton-treated patients, whereas loss of naive T cells and TCR diversity and gain of effector/memory populations were observed in photon-treated patients. After the lymphocyte count nadir, photon-treated repertoires showed oligoclonal expansion, especially of CD8+ Temra cells, which drove the drop in diversity. The survival association was assessed only in patients who died, and better survival with proton therapy was presented by the authors as a possibility rather than a demonstrated result.

Here the chain combines TRBV27 and TRBJ2-3; too little of a D gene remains to name it. This TCR was recovered from a woman aged 40 to 50 with cholangiocarcinoma. Sequencing used peripheral blood, obtained from a patient treated with photon-based radiotherapy. The bases read TGTGCCAGCAGGGGTGGGGTAGCCGCAGATACGCAGTATTTT. It codes for CASRGGVAADTQYF.